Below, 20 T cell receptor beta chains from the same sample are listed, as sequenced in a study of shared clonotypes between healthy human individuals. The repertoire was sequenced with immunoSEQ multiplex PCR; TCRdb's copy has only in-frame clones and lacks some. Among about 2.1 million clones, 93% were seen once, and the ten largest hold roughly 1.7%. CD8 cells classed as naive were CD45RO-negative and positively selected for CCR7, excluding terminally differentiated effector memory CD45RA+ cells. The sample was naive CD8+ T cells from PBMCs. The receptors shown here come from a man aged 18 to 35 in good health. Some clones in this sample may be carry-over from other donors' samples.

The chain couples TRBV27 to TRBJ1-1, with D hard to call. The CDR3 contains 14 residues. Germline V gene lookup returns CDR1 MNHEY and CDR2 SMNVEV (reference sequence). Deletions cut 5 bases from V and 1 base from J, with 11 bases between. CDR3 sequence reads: CASSTWESNTEAFF. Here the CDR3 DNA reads TGTGCCAGCAGTACCTGGGAGTCGAACACTGAAGCTTTCTTT.

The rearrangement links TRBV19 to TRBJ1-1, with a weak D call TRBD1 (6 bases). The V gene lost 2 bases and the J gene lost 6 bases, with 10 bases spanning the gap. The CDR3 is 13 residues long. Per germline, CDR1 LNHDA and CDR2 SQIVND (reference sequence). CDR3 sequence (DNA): TGTGCCAGTAGTATAAGGGGGACCCCTGAAGCTTTCTTT. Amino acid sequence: CASSIRGTPEAFF.

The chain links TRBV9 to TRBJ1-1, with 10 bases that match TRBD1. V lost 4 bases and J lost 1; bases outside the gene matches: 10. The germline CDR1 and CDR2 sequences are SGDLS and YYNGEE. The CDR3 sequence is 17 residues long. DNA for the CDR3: TGTGCCAGCAGCCCAACGACAGGGGGCCCGCGGAACACTGAAGCTTTCTTT. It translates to CASSPTTGGPRNTEAFF.

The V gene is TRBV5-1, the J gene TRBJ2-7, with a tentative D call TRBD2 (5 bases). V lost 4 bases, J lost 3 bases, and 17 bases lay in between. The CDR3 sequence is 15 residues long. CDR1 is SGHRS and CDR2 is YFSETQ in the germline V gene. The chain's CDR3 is CASSPTGKAFYEQYF. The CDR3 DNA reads TGCGCCAGCAGCCCGACCGGGAAGGCCTTCTACGAGCAGTACTTC.

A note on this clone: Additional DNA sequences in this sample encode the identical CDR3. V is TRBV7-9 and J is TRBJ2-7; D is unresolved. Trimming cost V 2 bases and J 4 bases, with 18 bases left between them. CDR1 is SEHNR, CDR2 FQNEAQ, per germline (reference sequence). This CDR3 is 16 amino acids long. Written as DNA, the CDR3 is TGTGCCAGCAGCTTACCACGAACTGGAGACCCATACGAGCAGTACTTC. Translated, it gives CASSLPRTGDPYEQYF.

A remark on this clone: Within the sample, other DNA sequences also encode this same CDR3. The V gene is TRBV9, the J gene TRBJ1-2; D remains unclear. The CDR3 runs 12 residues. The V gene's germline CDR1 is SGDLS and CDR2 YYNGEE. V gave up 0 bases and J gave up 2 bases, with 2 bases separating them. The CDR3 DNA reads TGTGCCAGCAGCGTAGGGAACTATGGCTACACCTTC. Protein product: CASSVGNYGYTF.

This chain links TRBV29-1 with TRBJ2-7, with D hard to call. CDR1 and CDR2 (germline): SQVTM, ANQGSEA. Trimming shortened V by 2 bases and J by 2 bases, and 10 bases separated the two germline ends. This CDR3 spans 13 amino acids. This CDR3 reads CSVEFSTTYEQYF. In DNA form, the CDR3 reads TGCAGCGTTGAATTTTCAACTACCTACGAGCAGTACTTC.

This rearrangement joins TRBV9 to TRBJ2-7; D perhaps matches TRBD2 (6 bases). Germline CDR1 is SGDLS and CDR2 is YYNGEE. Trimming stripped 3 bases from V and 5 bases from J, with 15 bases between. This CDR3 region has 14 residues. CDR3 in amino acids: CASSEEGWEDEQYF. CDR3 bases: TGTGCCAGCAGCGAGGAAGGGTGGGAGGACGAGCAGTACTTC. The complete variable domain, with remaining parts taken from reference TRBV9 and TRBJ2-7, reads DSGVTQTPKHLITATGQRVTLRCSPRSGDLSVYWYQQSLDQGLQFLIQYYNGEERAKGNILERFSAQQFPDLHSELNLSSLELGDSALYFCASSEEGWEDEQYFGPGTRLTVT.

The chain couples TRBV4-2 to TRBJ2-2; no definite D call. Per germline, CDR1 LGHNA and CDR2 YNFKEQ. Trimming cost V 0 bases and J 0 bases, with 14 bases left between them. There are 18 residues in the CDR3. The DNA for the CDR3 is TGTGCCAGCAGCCAAGAGCCCCCAGGCGGAACGAACACCGGGGAGCTGTTTTTT. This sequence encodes CASSQEPPGGTNTGELFF.

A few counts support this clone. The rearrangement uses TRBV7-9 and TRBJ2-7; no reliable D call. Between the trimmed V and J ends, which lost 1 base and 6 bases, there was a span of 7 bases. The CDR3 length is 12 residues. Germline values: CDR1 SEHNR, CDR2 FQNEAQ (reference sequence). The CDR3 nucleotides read TGTGCCAGCAGCTTAGGCACCCTCGAGCAGTACTTC. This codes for CASSLGTLEQYF.

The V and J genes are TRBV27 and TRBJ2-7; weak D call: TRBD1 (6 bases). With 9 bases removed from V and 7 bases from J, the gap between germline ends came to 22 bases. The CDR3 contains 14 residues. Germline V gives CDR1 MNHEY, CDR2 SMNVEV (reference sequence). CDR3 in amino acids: CASALDRGLVEQYF. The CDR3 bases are TGTGCCAGTGCCCTGGACAGAGGGTTAGTTGAGCAGTACTTC.

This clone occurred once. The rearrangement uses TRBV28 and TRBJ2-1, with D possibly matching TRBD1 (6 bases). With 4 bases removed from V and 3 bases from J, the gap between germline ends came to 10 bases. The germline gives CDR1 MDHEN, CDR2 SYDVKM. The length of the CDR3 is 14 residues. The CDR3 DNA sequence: TGTGCCAGCAGTTCCCGGGACATCTACAATGAGCAGTTCTTC. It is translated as CASSSRDIYNEQFF.

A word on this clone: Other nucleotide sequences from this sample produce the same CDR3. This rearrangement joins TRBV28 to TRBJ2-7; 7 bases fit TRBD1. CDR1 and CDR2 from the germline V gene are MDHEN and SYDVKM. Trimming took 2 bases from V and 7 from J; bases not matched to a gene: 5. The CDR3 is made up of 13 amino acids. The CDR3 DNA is TGTGCCAGCAGTTTAAAGATGACAGGGGAGCAGTACTTC. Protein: CASSLKMTGEQYF.

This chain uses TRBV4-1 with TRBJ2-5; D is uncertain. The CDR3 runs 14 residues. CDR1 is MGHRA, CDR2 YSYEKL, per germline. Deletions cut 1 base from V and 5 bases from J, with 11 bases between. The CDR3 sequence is CASSQVSAFETQYF. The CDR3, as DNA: TGCGCCAGCAGCCAAGTGTCAGCGTTCGAGACCCAGTACTTC.

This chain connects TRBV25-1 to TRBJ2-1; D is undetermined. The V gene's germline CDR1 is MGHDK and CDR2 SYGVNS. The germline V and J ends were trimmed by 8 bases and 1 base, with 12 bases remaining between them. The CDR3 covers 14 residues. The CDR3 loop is CASALASSYNEQFF. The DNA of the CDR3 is TGTGCCAGCGCATTGGCTAGTTCCTACAATGAGCAGTTCTTC.

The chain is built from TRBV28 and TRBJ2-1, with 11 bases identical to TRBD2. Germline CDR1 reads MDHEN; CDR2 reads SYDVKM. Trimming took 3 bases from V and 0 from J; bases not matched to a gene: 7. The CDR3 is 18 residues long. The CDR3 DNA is TGTGCCAGCAGTTTTCCTACTAGCGGGAGACCCTCCTACAATGAGCAGTTCTTC. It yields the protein CASSFPTSGRPSYNEQFF.

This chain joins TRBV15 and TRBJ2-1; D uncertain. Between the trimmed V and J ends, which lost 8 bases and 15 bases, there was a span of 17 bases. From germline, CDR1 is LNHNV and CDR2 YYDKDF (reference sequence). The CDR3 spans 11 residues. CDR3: CATGPQRVPFF. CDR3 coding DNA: TGTGCCACCGGACCTCAAAGAGTGCCGTTCTTC. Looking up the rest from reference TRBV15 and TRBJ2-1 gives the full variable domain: DAMVIQNPRYQVTQFGKPVTLSCSQTLNHNVMYWYQQKSSQAPKLLFHYYDKDFNNEADTPDNFQSRRPNTSFCFLDIRSPGLGDTAMYLCATGPQRVPFFGPGTRLTVL.

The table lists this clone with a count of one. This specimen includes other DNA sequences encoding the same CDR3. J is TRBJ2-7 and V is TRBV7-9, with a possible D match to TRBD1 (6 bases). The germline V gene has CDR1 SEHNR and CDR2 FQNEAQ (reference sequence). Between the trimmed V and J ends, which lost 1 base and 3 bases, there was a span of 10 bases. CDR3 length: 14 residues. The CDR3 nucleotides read TGTGCCAGCAGCTTAGTGGGGGCCCTCTACGAGCAGTACTTC. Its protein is CASSLVGALYEQYF.

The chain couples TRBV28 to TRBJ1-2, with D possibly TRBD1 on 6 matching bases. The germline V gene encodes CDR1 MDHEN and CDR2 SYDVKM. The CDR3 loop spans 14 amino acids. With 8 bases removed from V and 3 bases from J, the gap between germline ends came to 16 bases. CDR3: CASRKGGGDYGYTF. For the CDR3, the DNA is TGTGCCAGCCGAAAAGGGGGGGGAGACTATGGCTACACCTTC.

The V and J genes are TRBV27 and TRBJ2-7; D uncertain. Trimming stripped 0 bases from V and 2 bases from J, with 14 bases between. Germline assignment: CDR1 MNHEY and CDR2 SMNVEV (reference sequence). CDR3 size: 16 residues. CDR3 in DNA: TGTGCCAGCAGTTTATCCGCGGATCTCTCCCCCTACGAGCAGTACTTC. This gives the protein CASSLSADLSPYEQYF.